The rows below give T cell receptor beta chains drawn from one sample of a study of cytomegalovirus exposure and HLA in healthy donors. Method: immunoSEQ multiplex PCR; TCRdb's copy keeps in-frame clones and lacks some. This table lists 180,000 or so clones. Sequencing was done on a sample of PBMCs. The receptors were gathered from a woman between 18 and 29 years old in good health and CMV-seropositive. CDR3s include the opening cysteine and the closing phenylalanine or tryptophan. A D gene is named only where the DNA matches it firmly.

DNA: TGTGCCAGCAGTTCGGGGGGACAGGGTAATGACGAGCAGTACTTC
CDR3: CASSSGGQGNDEQYF
D: TRBD1
J: TRBJ2-7
V: TRBV6-5

DNA: TGTGCCAGCAGTACACTAGCGGGGAACCAAGAGACCCAGTACTTC
CDR3: CASSTLAGNQETQYF
D: TRBD2
J: TRBJ2-5
V: TRBV27

DNA: TGTGCCAGCAGTCCCGCGGTGGGCGGGAGCACAGATACGCAGTATTTT
CDR3: CASSPAVGGSTDTQYF
D: .
J: TRBJ2-3
V: TRBV6-4

DNA: TGTGCCACCAGCAGAGAACAGGGGGCGGGGTACGAGCAGTACTTC
CDR3: CATSREQGAGYEQYF
D: TRBD1
J: TRBJ2-7
V: TRBV15

DNA: TGCGCCAGCAGCGTGGGACACTCTCAGAACACCGGGGAGCTGTTTTTT
CDR3: CASSVGHSQNTGELFF
D: .
J: TRBJ2-2
V: TRBV5-1

DNA: TGTGCCGCCGGACAGGTTTGGGCAGATACGCAGTATTTT
CDR3: CAAGQVWADTQYF
D: TRBD1
J: TRBJ2-3
V: TRBV6-1

DNA: TGTGCCAGCAGTCTCCCTAGCGGCTTCACAGATACGCAGTATTTT
CDR3: CASSLPSGFTDTQYF
D: TRBD2
J: TRBJ2-3
V: TRBV2

DNA: TGTGCCAGCAGTCCCGGGACAGGAGTAGAGACCCAGTACTTC
CDR3: CASSPGTGVETQYF
D: TRBD1
J: TRBJ2-5
V: TRBV6-5

DNA: TGTGCCAGCAGCTCCCGCAGGGAAGGGTACGAGCAGTACTTC
CDR3: CASSSRREGYEQYF
D: .
J: TRBJ2-7
V: TRBV11-2

DNA: TGTGCCAGCAGCTTAAACCCCACAGGGACCGCTGGAAACACCATATATTTT
CDR3: CASSLNPTGTAGNTIYF
D: .
J: TRBJ1-3
V: TRBV11-1

DNA: TGTGCCAGCAGTTACGGGACCGGGGGGTACGAGCAGTACTTC
CDR3: CASSYGTGGYEQYF
D: TRBD2
J: TRBJ2-7
V: TRBV6-5

DNA: TGTGCCAGTAGTATAGGCGGGACAGCCAGCTATGGCTACACCTTC
CDR3: CASSIGGTASYGYTF
D: TRBD1
J: TRBJ1-2
V: TRBV19

DNA: TGTGCCAGCAGCCTGACAGGGAGCACAGATACGCAGTATTTT
CDR3: CASSLTGSTDTQYF
D: TRBD1
J: TRBJ2-3
V: TRBV7-9

DNA: TGTGCCAGCACCTTATTCGAGACCCAGTACTTC
CDR3: CASTLFETQYF
D: .
J: TRBJ2-5
V: TRBV2

DNA: TGTGCTAGTGGACCGGGACAGGGGCTGTTCGGGAATCAGCCCCAGCATTTT
CDR3: CASGPGQGLFGNQPQHF
D: TRBD1
J: TRBJ1-5
V: TRBV12-5

DNA: TGTGCCAGCAGCGGGACTAGCGGGAGGAGAATGAACAACAATGAGCAGTTCTTC
CDR3: CASSGTSGRRMNNNEQFF
D: TRBD2
J: TRBJ2-1
V: TRBV7-6

DNA: TGCGCCAGCAGCCGGGGGACAGGGGCTCGTGAAGCTTTCTTT
CDR3: CASSRGTGAREAFF
D: TRBD1
J: TRBJ1-1
V: TRBV5-1

DNA: TGTGCCAGCAGCGAAGGACTAGCGGGAGCCCACGAGCAGTACTTC
CDR3: CASSEGLAGAHEQYF
D: TRBD2
J: TRBJ2-7
V: TRBV7-7

DNA: TGCGCCAGCAGCCCCCGCAGGGGGCGGGGAAACACCGGGGAGCTGTTTTTT
CDR3: CASSPRRGRGNTGELFF
D: TRBD1
J: TRBJ2-2
V: TRBV5-1

DNA: TGTGCCCGTGAGGCACAGGCGAACACTGAAGCTTTCTTT
CDR3: CAREAQANTEAFF
D: .
J: TRBJ1-1
V: TRBV7-9

DNA: TGTGCCAGCAGCCTGGAGGGGACTGCTGAGCAGTTCTTC
CDR3: CASSLEGTAEQFF
D: .
J: TRBJ2-1
V: TRBV2

DNA: TGTGCCAGTGCCCGGGACAGGGCACGGGATGAGCAGTTCTTC
CDR3: CASARDRARDEQFF
D: TRBD1
J: TRBJ2-1
V: TRBV19

DNA: TGTGCCAGCAGTCGGGGGGCAGGGTATCAGCAGTTCTTC
CDR3: CASSRGAGYQQFF
D: .
J: TRBJ2-1
V: TRBV27

DNA: TGTGCCAGTAGTATAGGGGGGGATGTCGGCTACGAGCAGTACTTC
CDR3: CASSIGGDVGYEQYF
D: .
J: TRBJ2-7
V: TRBV19

DNA: TGCGCCAGCAGCTTGGTAGGCAGGGGGGAGACCCAGTACTTC
CDR3: CASSLVGRGETQYF
D: TRBD1
J: TRBJ2-5
V: TRBV5-1

DNA: TGCGCCAGCAGCTTGGCAGGGGGCTATGGCTACACCTTC
CDR3: CASSLAGGYGYTF
D: TRBD1
J: TRBJ1-2
V: TRBV5-1

DNA: TGTGCCAGCAGCTTGGAACAGGGGGTAACTGAAGCTTTCTTT
CDR3: CASSLEQGVTEAFF
D: TRBD1
J: TRBJ1-1
V: TRBV5-4

DNA: TGTGCCAGCAGCTCAACCGGGACAGGGGGCATCACCGGGGAGCTGTTTTTT
CDR3: CASSSTGTGGITGELFF
D: TRBD1
J: TRBJ2-2
V: TRBV5-5

DNA: TGTGCCAGCTCCCGGGACAGGGCAACCTACGAGCAGTACTTC
CDR3: CASSRDRATYEQYF
D: TRBD1
J: TRBJ2-7
V: TRBV6-1

DNA: TGTGCCAGCAGCGTGGTCGGACAAATGAACACTGAAGCTTTCTTT
CDR3: CASSVVGQMNTEAFF
D: .
J: TRBJ1-1
V: TRBV7-2

DNA: TGTGCCAGTAGTCGGAGTCGTCAAGAGACCCAGTACTTC
CDR3: CASSRSRQETQYF
D: .
J: TRBJ2-5
V: TRBV19

DNA: TGTGCCAGCAGCCCAGGACTAGCGGGGGAGCAAGGGGGGGCCAACGTCCTGACTTTC
CDR3: CASSPGLAGEQGGANVLTF
D: TRBD2
J: TRBJ2-6
V: TRBV5-4

DNA: TGTGCCAGCAGCGCCGACAGGTCACGATTCACCGGGGAGCTGTTTTTT
CDR3: CASSADRSRFTGELFF
D: .
J: TRBJ2-2
V: TRBV5-6

DNA: TGTGCCAGCAGTTACTCCCGGGATTGGGATGAGCAGTTCTTC
CDR3: CASSYSRDWDEQFF
D: .
J: TRBJ2-1
V: TRBV6-5

DNA: TGTGCCAGCAGCCCCGGGGGGGCTAGCCCCCGGGACCAGTACTTC
CDR3: CASSPGGASPRDQYF
D: TRBD2
J: TRBJ2-5
V: TRBV5-4

DNA: TGCAGCGTTGGTTCGGCTAGCGGGCCATACAATGAGCAGTTCTTC
CDR3: CSVGSASGPYNEQFF
D: TRBD2
J: TRBJ2-1
V: TRBV29-1

DNA: TGTGCCAGCTCCCTACAGGGGGCGAGCACTGAAGCTTTCTTT
CDR3: CASSLQGASTEAFF
D: TRBD1
J: TRBJ1-1
V: TRBV18

DNA: TGTGCCAGCAGCTTAGGCAGGAGTCGACAGGTCCCGAACACTGAAGCTTTCTTT
CDR3: CASSLGRSRQVPNTEAFF
D: .
J: TRBJ1-1
V: TRBV11-3

DNA: TGTGCCAGCAGCCGGACAGGGGGCTACTACGAGCAGTACTTC
CDR3: CASSRTGGYYEQYF
D: TRBD1
J: TRBJ2-7
V: TRBV14

DNA: TGTGCCAGCAGTTACTCCACCGGGACTAACCGATACGAGCAGTACTTC
CDR3: CASSYSTGTNRYEQYF
D: TRBD2
J: TRBJ2-7
V: TRBV6-5

DNA: TGTGCCAGCAGCCGGACTAGCGGGGGGAACACAGATACGCAGTATTTT
CDR3: CASSRTSGGNTDTQYF
D: TRBD2
J: TRBJ2-3
V: TRBV7-2